These 9 T cell receptor beta chains came from one sample sequenced in a study of cytomegalovirus exposure and HLA in healthy donors. Primers: 60 Vbeta forward and 13 Jbeta reverse. Clones were sequenced by immunoSEQ multiplex PCR, and TCRdb holds only the in-frame ones, with some missing. In total, the table holds some 67,000 clones. Material: PBMCs. The receptors originated from a woman in her 30s in good health and CMV-seronegative.

The chain links TRBV30 to TRBJ1-1; the D gene is possibly TRBD1 (6 bases). Germline CDR1 and CDR2: GTSNPN and SVGIG (reference sequence). Trimming took off 4 bases at V and 5 bases at J, with 14 bases between the two ends. The CDR3 is made up of 13 amino acids. CDR3 amino acids: CAWTDRPRTEAFF. The CDR3 DNA follows: TGTGCCTGGACTGACAGGCCTCGGACTGAAGCTTTCTTT.

The V call is TRBV27, the J call TRBJ1-5, with 8 bases that match TRBD1. CDR3 length: 14 residues. The ends lost 6 bases at V and 9 bases at J; junction bases unmatched: 10. Germline CDR1 MNHEY, CDR2 SMNVEV (reference sequence). CDR3 coding DNA: TGTGCCAGCAGGACAGCAGGGGGCGCAATGCCCCAGCATTTT. It encodes CASRTAGGAMPQHF.

The chain joins TRBV13 to TRBJ1-2, with a weak D call TRBD1 (5 bases). The CDR3 consists of 16 residues. V lost 6 bases, J lost 0 bases, and 17 bases lay in between. Per the germline V gene, CDR1 is PRHDT and CDR2 is FYEKMQ (reference sequence). Here the CDR3 reads CASRPQATRANYGYTF. DNA for the CDR3: TGTGCCAGCAGACCACAGGCGACCAGGGCTAACTATGGCTACACCTTC. Complete variable domain (other parts from reference TRBV13 and TRBJ1-2): AAGVIQSPRHLIKEKRETATLKCYPIPRHDTVYWYQQGPGQDPQFLISFYEKMQSDKGSIPDRFSAQQFSDYHSELNMSSLELGDSALYFCASRPQATRANYGYTFGSGTRLTVV.

The V and J genes are TRBV28 and TRBJ1-6; 7 bases align to TRBD1. The CDR3 covers 14 residues. CDR1 is MDHEN, CDR2 SYDVKM, per germline. The ends lost 3 bases at V and 12 bases at J; junction bases unmatched: 8. CDR3 coding DNA: TGTGCCAGCAGTTTGACAGGGAGGTTTGAACCCCTCCACTTT. Its protein product is CASSLTGRFEPLHF.

The rearrangement joins TRBV30 to TRBJ2-2, with D perhaps matching TRBD1 (5 bases). The ends were cut back, 0 bases at V and 5 bases at J, with 10 bases in the middle. Per germline, CDR1 GTSNPN and CDR2 SVGIG (reference sequence). CDR3 length: 14 amino acids. CDR3 protein: CAWSVRTPTGELFF. CDR3 DNA sequence: TGTGCCTGGAGTGTACGGACACCTACCGGGGAGCTGTTTTTT.

The rearrangement links TRBV5-5 to TRBJ2-1; D is unresolved. In germline, CDR1 is SGHKS, CDR2 YYEKEE (reference sequence). Trimming stripped 0 bases from V and 2 bases from J, with 9 bases between. The CDR3 runs to 15 residues. The CDR3: CASSLESTAYNEQFF. The CDR3, as DNA: TGTGCCAGCAGCTTGGAATCCACGGCCTACAATGAGCAGTTCTTC.

The chain combines TRBV6-5 with TRBJ2-3; 7 bases agree with TRBD1. Germline V CDR1 and CDR2: MNHEY, SVGAGI. Unmatched junction bases numbered 8, after V lost 6 bases and J lost 2 bases. The CDR3 has 15 amino acids. The CDR3 protein is CASSLQGPLTDTQYF. In DNA form, the CDR3 reads TGTGCCAGCAGCCTACAGGGGCCGCTCACAGATACGCAGTATTTT.

The chain recombines TRBV29-1 with TRBJ1-2, with a possible D match to TRBD1 (5 bases). V was trimmed by 5 bases and J by 2 bases, leaving 9 bases between them. Germline values: CDR1 SQVTM, CDR2 ANQGSEA. The CDR3 runs to 12 residues. The CDR3 loop reads CSVTQGNYGYTF. In DNA form, the CDR3 reads TGCAGCGTTACTCAGGGAAACTATGGCTACACCTTC. The full variable domain, in which reference TRBV29-1 and TRBJ1-2 provide the parts outside the CDR3, is SAVISQKPSRDICQRGTSLTIQCQVDSQVTMMFWYRQQPGQSLTLIATANQGSEATYESGFVIDKFPISRPNLTFSTLTVSNMSPEDSSIYLCSVTQGNYGYTFGSGTRLTVV.

The rearrangement links TRBV4-3 to TRBJ2-1; D remains unclear. The CDR3 sequence is 15 residues long. Germline V gene data show CDR1 as LGHNA and CDR2 as YSLEER. V lost 0 bases and J lost 4, with 10 bases in between. The CDR3 DNA reads TGCGCCAGCAGCCAAGACTGGGCTGGGTACAATGAGCAGTTCTTC. Its translation is CASSQDWAGYNEQFF.